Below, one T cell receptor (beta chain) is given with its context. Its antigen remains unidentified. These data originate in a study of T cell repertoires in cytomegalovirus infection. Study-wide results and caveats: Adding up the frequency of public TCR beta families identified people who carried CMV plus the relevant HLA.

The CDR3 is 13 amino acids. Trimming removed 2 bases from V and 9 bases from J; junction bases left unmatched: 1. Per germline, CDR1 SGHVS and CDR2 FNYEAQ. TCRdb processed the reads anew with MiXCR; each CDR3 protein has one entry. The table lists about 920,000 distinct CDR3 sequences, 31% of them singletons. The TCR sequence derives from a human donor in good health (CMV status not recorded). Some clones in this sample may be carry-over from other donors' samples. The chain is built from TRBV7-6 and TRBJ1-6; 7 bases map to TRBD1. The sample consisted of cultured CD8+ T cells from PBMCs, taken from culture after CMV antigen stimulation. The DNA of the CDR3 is TGTGCCAGCAGCTTATCAGGGGGTTCACCCCTCCACTTT. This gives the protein CASSLSGGSPLHF.